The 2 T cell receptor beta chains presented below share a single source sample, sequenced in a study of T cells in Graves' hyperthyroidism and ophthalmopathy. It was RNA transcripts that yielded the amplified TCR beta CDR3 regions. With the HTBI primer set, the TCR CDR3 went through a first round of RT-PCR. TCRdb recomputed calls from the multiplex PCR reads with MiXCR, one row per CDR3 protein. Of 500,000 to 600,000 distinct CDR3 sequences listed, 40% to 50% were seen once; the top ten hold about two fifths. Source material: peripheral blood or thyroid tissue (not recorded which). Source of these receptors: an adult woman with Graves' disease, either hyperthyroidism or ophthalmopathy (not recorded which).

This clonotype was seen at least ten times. The CDR3, as DNA: TGCAGTGCTAGTGACGGCGAGCAGTACTTC. Encoded protein: CSASDGEQYF. The chain links TRBV20-1 to TRBJ2-7; D call uncertain. The CDR3 consists of 10 residues. V was trimmed by 3 bases and J by 6 bases, leaving 6 bases between them. The germline gives CDR1 DFQATT, CDR2 SNEGSKA (reference sequence).

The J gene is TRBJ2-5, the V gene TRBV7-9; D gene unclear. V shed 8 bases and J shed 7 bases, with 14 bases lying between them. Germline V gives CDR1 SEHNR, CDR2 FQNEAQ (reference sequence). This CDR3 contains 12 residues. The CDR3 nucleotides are TGTGCCAGCGCGGTGGGGTTGGGGACCCAGTACTTC. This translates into CASAVGLGTQYF.